Following are 13 T cell receptor beta chains from one sample sequenced in a study of blood T cell repertoires in COVID-19. Libraries were prepared by immunoSEQ multiplex PCR; TCRdb keeps only in-frame clonotypes and omits some of them. There are around 300,000 clones in the sample; nearly 90% occur only once, and roughly 1% lies in the top ten. The sequenced material came from peripheral blood. The receptors come from a woman between 40 and 50 years old with COVID-19, enrolled during active disease.

This rearrangement joins TRBV28 to TRBJ2-1, with D perhaps TRBD2 (6 bases). Germline V CDR1 and CDR2: MDHEN, SYDVKM. The V end lost 8 bases, the J end lost 3 bases, and 11 bases lay between the germline ends. This CDR3 has 13 amino acids. For the CDR3, the DNA is TGTGCCAGCGGAGTAGCGGTCTACAATGAGCAGTTCTTC. Protein product: CASGVAVYNEQFF.

This chain links TRBV3-1 (or the pseudogene TRBV3-2) with TRBJ2-3; D is perhaps TRBD2 (6 bases). The CDR3 is 14 residues long. Germline lookup yields CDR1 LGHDT and CDR2 YNNKEL (reference sequence). V was cut by 6 bases and J by 4 bases, with 14 bases left in between. CDR3 DNA: TGTGCCAGCAGTCCCTGGCGGGATGCAGATACGCAGTATTTT. It codes for CASSPWRDADTQYF.

The chain combines TRBV7-9 with TRBJ2-5; TRBD2 matches 11 bases. The CDR3 is 15 residues long. Trimming removed 8 bases from V and 5 bases from J; junction bases left unmatched: 10. Germline loops: CDR1 SEHNR, CDR2 FQNEAQ (reference sequence). The CDR3: CASGISGGAGETQYF. Here the CDR3 DNA reads TGTGCCAGCGGGATTAGCGGGGGGGCCGGGGAGACCCAGTACTTC.

The gene calls are TRBV6-2 or TRBV6-3 and TRBJ2-3; 10 positions match TRBD1. CDR3 length: 15 amino acids. CDR1 MNHEY and CDR2 SVGEGT come from the germline V gene. Trimming took 2 bases from V and 1 from J; bases not matched to a gene: 0. The CDR3 is CASSYGTGGTDTQYF. CDR3 DNA: TGTGCCAGCAGTTACGGGACAGGGGGCACAGATACGCAGTATTTT.

The chain recombines TRBV5-1 with TRBJ1-4; the match to TRBD1 covers 9 bases. CDR1 is SGHRS and CDR2 is YFSETQ in the germline V gene. The CDR3 runs to 15 residues. J lost 7 bases, V lost 3 bases, and 7 bases had no gene match. DNA of the CDR3: TGCGCCAGCAGCTCCGGGACAGGGTCGATTGAAAAACTGTTTTTT. Translation: CASSSGTGSIEKLFF.

V is TRBV7-9 and J is TRBJ2-5; 7 bases align to TRBD1. Germline V gene sequence: CDR1 SEHNR, CDR2 FQNEAQ (reference sequence). This CDR3 region has 15 residues. The ends lost 6 bases at V and 6 bases at J; junction bases unmatched: 13. The CDR3 coding sequence is TGTGCCAGCAGTCGCTCCTTAGACAGGGAGAAGACCCAGTACTTC. Translated: CASSRSLDREKTQYF. Filled out from reference TRBV7-9 and TRBJ2-5, the complete variable domain reads DTGVSQNPRHKITKRGQNVTFRCDPISEHNRLYWYRQTLGQGPEFLTYFQNEAQLEKSRLLSDRFSAERPKGSFSTLEIQRTEQGDSAMYLCASSRSLDREKTQYFGPGTRLLVL.

The chain employs TRBV28 and TRBJ2-1, with TRBD2 matching 10 bases. Germline V gene lookup returns CDR1 MDHEN and CDR2 SYDVKM. Germline trimming cut 6 bases from V and 3 bases from J; bases unmatched to any gene: 8. The CDR3 runs 16 residues. The CDR3 DNA reads as TGTGCCAGCAGCGCCTTGTCTAGCGGGGGCTACAATGAGCAGTTCTTC. Amino acids: CASSALSSGGYNEQFF.

The V and J genes are TRBV4-1 and TRBJ2-5; D might be TRBD1 (6 bases). V lost 0 bases, J lost 2 bases, and 16 bases lay in between. Germline V gives CDR1 MGHRA, CDR2 YSYEKL. The CDR3 covers 17 residues. CDR3 loop: CASSQDPPGHPQETQYF. CDR3 nucleotide sequence: TGCGCCAGCAGCCAAGATCCTCCGGGACACCCTCAAGAGACCCAGTACTTC.

The V and J genes are TRBV6-5 and TRBJ2-7; a weak D match, TRBD1 (5 bases). The CDR3 loop spans 14 amino acids. The germline gives CDR1 MNHEY, CDR2 SVGAGI. V was trimmed by 2 bases and J by 5 bases, leaving 13 bases between them. The CDR3 DNA reads as TGTGCCAGCAGTTACCAGGGTAGGAGTAACGAGCAGTACTTC. Translation gives CASSYQGRSNEQYF.

V and J are TRBV6-5 and TRBJ1-6; TRBD1 aligns across 7 bases. The CDR3 totals 15 residues. CDR1 is MNHEY and CDR2 is SVGAGI in the germline V gene. The junction had 6 bases not matched to a gene; V was cut back by 7 bases and J by 3 bases. CDR3 residues: CASNKGAGYNSPLHF. DNA of the CDR3: TGTGCCAGCAATAAGGGGGCAGGCTATAATTCACCCCTCCACTTT.

This chain connects TRBV19 to TRBJ1-1; D possibly corresponds to TRBD1 (5 bases). CDR3 length: 14 residues. The V end lost 7 bases, the J end lost 1 base, and 13 bases lay between the germline ends. The germline V gene encodes CDR1 LNHDA and CDR2 SQIVND (reference sequence). This chain's CDR3 is CASTWEGRNTEAFF. The CDR3 DNA reads as TGTGCCAGTACGTGGGAGGGGAGGAACACTGAAGCTTTCTTT.

To note about this clone: The sample contains more than one DNA sequence encoding this CDR3. This chain connects TRBV9 to TRBJ2-5; D might be TRBD1 (6 bases). Germline CDR1 is SGDLS and CDR2 is YYNGEE. The CDR3 totals 16 residues. Trimming cost V 0 bases and J 0 bases, with 12 bases left between them. CDR3 coding DNA: TGTGCCAGCAGCGTAGAAGGGGGAGATTACCAAGAGACCCAGTACTTC. Translated, it gives CASSVEGGDYQETQYF.

J is TRBJ2-3 and V is TRBV7-2, with TRBD2 identical over 10 bases. The germline V gene has CDR1 SGHTA and CDR2 FQGNSA. This CDR3 spans 18 amino acids. V lost 4 bases, J lost 0 bases, and 10 bases stayed unmatched. The CDR3 nucleotides read TGTGCCAGCAGCTCCCCCCTAGCGGGGGCCGGGAGCACAGATACGCAGTATTTT. Translated: CASSSPLAGAGSTDTQYF.